Following are 21 T cell receptor beta chains from one sample sequenced in a study of cytomegalovirus exposure and HLA in healthy donors (dated 2017 in TCRdb). Library preparation was by the immunoSEQ multiplex PCR assay. TCRdb holds this immuneACCESS table with in-frame rearrangements only. Some clones are missing; in checked studies, unresolved V genes explain under half, and the rest has no known cause. This sample comprises 200,000 or so clones, 88% of them detected only once. Around 3% of the sample is in the top ten clones. Sequences were obtained from PBMCs. The receptors originated from a woman younger than 30 in good health and CMV-seronegative.

J is TRBJ2-4 and V is TRBV5-3; weak D call: TRBD2 (6 bases). TRBV5-3 is labeled an ORF, and its function is uncertain. V was clipped by 3 bases and J by 0 bases, with 16 bases between them. The CDR3 consists of 17 residues. Here the CDR3 DNA reads TGTGCCAGAAGCTGGTTCTTGGGGGGACTAGCCAAAAACATTCAGTACTTC. Protein: CARSWFLGGLAKNIQYF.

The chain combines TRBV30 with TRBJ2-4; the D gene is possibly TRBD2 (5 bases). The CDR3 is 15 residues long. V was trimmed by 1 base and J by 8 bases, leaving 18 bases between them. The germline V gene has CDR1 GTSNPN and CDR2 SVGIG (reference sequence). CDR3 DNA sequence: TGTGCCTGGAGTGGCGGGCGTGGCCCCCTCGACATTCAGTACTTC. Its protein product is CAWSGGRGPLDIQYF.

This clone was seen a single time. The chain has TRBV30 and TRBJ2-2, with 9 nucleotides matching TRBD2. This CDR3 is 15 amino acids long. CDR1 is GTSNPN and CDR2 is SVGIG in the germline V gene (reference sequence). Trimming removed 0 bases from V and 11 bases from J; junction bases left unmatched: 10. CDR3 in amino acids: CAWSVGPSGTSELFF. CDR3 nucleotides: TGTGCCTGGAGTGTAGGGCCTAGCGGGACGTCAGAGCTGTTTTTT.

This sequence joins TRBV19 and TRBJ2-1, with TRBD2 matching 11 bases. CDR1 is LNHDA, CDR2 SQIVND, per germline (reference sequence). There are 15 residues in the CDR3. J was trimmed by 6 bases and V by 7 bases; bases with no gene match: 8. The CDR3 spells CASNLLAGVGNEQFF. CDR3 sequence (DNA): TGTGCCAGTAACCTACTAGCGGGAGTCGGCAATGAGCAGTTCTTC. Drawing the rest from reference TRBV19 and TRBJ2-1, the complete variable domain is DGGITQSPKYLFRKEGQNVTLSCEQNLNHDAMYWYRQDPGQGLRLIYYSQIVNDFQKGDIAEGYSVSREKKESFPLTVTSAQKNPTAFYLCASNLLAGVGNEQFFGPGTRLTVL.

This clone was observed a few times. The CDR3 region has the DNA TGTGCCAGCAGCGTAGCTCCCGGGATTACCTACGAGCAGTACTTC. This translates into CASSVAPGITYEQYF. This rearrangement joins TRBV9 to TRBJ2-7, with a weak D call TRBD2 (5 bases). V was trimmed by 0 bases and J by 2 bases, leaving 12 bases between them. CDR1 is SGDLS, CDR2 YYNGEE, per germline. The CDR3 is made up of 15 amino acids. The variable domain in full, completed from reference TRBV9 and TRBJ2-7, reads DSGVTQTPKHLITATGQRVTLRCSPRSGDLSVYWYQQSLDQGLQFLIQYYNGEERAKGNILERFSAQQFPDLHSELNLSSLELGDSALYFCASSVAPGITYEQYFGPGTRLTVT.

Note on this clone: At the DNA level, this CDR3 is encoded by other sequences in the same sample as well. V usage is TRBV29-1 and J usage is TRBJ1-3; D unclear. There are 11 residues in the CDR3. V gave up 7 bases and J gave up 1 base, with 5 bases separating them. Germline CDR1 and CDR2: SQVTM and ANQGSEA. The CDR3 region is CSGGSGNTIYF. CDR3 in DNA: TGCAGCGGCGGATCTGGAAACACCATATATTTT.

The gene calls are TRBV28 and TRBJ1-2; TRBD1 might be the D (5 bases). The CDR3 is 14 amino acids. Germline V gene lookup returns CDR1 MDHEN and CDR2 SYDVKM. Between the trimmed V and J ends, which lost 5 bases and 5 bases, there was a span of 15 bases. CDR3 nucleotides: TGTGCCAGCAGTCCCCTGGGGGAGGGTTATGGCTACACCTTC. Protein sequence: CASSPLGEGYGYTF.

The CDR3 loop is CASSLAGGRAFF. CDR3 sequence (DNA): TGTGCCAGCAGCTTAGCGGGAGGCAGGGCGTTCTTC. The chain links TRBV11-3 to TRBJ2-1; TRBD2 agrees at 7 bases. The CDR3 runs to 12 residues. Trimming took 1 base from V and 15 from J; bases not matched to a gene: 6. Germline lookup yields CDR1 SGHNT and CDR2 YENEEA. The complete variable domain, with remaining parts taken from reference TRBV11-3 and TRBJ2-1, reads EAGVVQSPRYKIIEKKQPVAFWCNPISGHNTLYWYLQNLGQGPELLIRYENEEAVDDSQLPKDRFSAERLKGVDSTLKIQPAELGDSAVYLCASSLAGGRAFFGPGTRLTVL.

The chain uses TRBV27 and TRBJ1-1; 7 bases agree with TRBD1. V was clipped by 4 bases and J by 2 bases; unmatched bases: 13. CDR3 length equals 17 residues. The germline gives CDR1 MNHEY, CDR2 SMNVEV (reference sequence). The CDR3 protein is CASSSPGTDRGNTEAFF. CDR3 bases: TGTGCCAGCAGTTCGCCCGGGACAGATAGGGGAAACACTGAAGCTTTCTTT.

The rearrangement uses TRBV4-2 and TRBJ2-2, with 10 bases lining up with TRBD2. Per the germline V gene, CDR1 is LGHNA and CDR2 is YNFKEQ. This CDR3 spans 17 amino acids. Trimming took 2 bases from V and 3 from J; bases not matched to a gene: 6. CDR3 sequence (DNA): TGTGCCAGCAGCCAAAAGCTAGCGGGAGCGTACACCGGGGAGCTGTTTTTT. As protein: CASSQKLAGAYTGELFF.

V is TRBV28 and J is TRBJ1-2; D is uncertain. V lost 3 bases and J 6 bases, leaving 8 bases between the germline ends. Germline values: CDR1 MDHEN, CDR2 SYDVKM. The CDR3 totals 12 residues. CDR3 region: CASSLEAHGYTF. CDR3 DNA: TGTGCCAGCAGTTTGGAGGCCCATGGCTACACCTTC.

The sample holds one count of this clone. The chain carries TRBV7-2 and TRBJ1-1; D might be TRBD1 (5 bases). The CDR3 runs to 15 residues. Germline-derived CDR1 and CDR2 are SGHTA and FQGNSA. Trimming stripped 1 base from V and 1 base from J, with 10 bases between. The CDR3 region has the DNA TGTGCCAGCAGCTTAGGGGGCGAAAGGAACACTGAAGCTTTCTTT. Protein sequence: CASSLGGERNTEAFF. Looking up the rest from reference TRBV7-2 and TRBJ1-1 gives the full variable domain: GAGVSQSPSNKVTEKGKDVELRCDPISGHTALYWYRQSLGQGLEFLIYFQGNSAPDKSGLPSDRFSAERTGGSVSTLTIQRTQQEDSAVYLCASSLGGERNTEAFFGQGTRLTVV.

The V call is TRBV27, the J call TRBJ2-7, with D possibly being TRBD2 (5 bases). The V gene's germline CDR1 is MNHEY and CDR2 SMNVEV (reference sequence). V lost 3 bases and J 3 bases, leaving 12 bases between the germline ends. The CDR3 is 14 amino acids. Written as DNA, the CDR3 is TGTGCCAGCAGTTTTGAGGGCTATGGCTACGAGCAGTACTTC. It translates to CASSFEGYGYEQYF.

The chain recombines TRBV6-5 with TRBJ2-7, with D perhaps matching TRBD1 (5 bases). The germline gives CDR1 MNHEY, CDR2 SVGAGI. The V and J ends lost 4 bases and 5 bases respectively, with 9 bases between them. The CDR3 extends over 12 amino acids. The CDR3 DNA follows: TGTGCCAGCAGTTCCCAGGGCAACGAGCAGTACTTC. Amino acids: CASSSQGNEQYF.

This chain links TRBV21-1 with TRBJ1-2; the table's D call, TRBD1, has no DNA check behind it. TRBV21-1 is designated a pseudogene. The CDR3 is 17 amino acids. CDR3 region: CASRLRDSLGDNYGYTF. CDR3 nucleotides: TGTGCCAGCAGACTTAGGGACAGCCTGGGAGATAACTATGGCTACACCTTC.

The rearrangement uses TRBV11-2 and TRBJ2-7, with 8 bases fitting TRBD1. The CDR3 extends over 14 amino acids. Germline V gene lookup returns CDR1 SGHAT and CDR2 FQNNGV. V lost 3 bases and J lost 0; bases outside the gene matches: 1. Here the CDR3 reads CASSLTGDSYEQYF. The CDR3 bases are TGTGCCAGCAGCTTGACAGGGGACTCCTACGAGCAGTACTTC. Looking up the rest from reference TRBV11-2 and TRBJ2-7 gives the full variable domain: EAGVAQSPRYKIIEKRQSVAFWCNPISGHATLYWYQQILGQGPKLLIQFQNNGVVDDSQLPKDRFSAERLKGVDSTLKIQPAKLEDSAVYLCASSLTGDSYEQYFGPGTRLTVT.

The chain is built from TRBV5-1 and TRBJ1-2, with TRBD1 identical over 7 bases. This CDR3 is 18 amino acids long. CDR1 is SGHRS, CDR2 YFSETQ, per germline. V shed 4 bases, J shed 4 bases, and the junction held 19 bases outside the gene matches. The CDR3 loop reads CASSLMGRGKNLGYGYTF. The CDR3 coding sequence is TGCGCCAGCAGCCTGATGGGCAGGGGGAAAAATCTAGGCTATGGCTACACCTTC. The full variable domain, rest sourced from reference TRBV5-1 and TRBJ1-2, is KAGVTQTPRYLIKTRGQQVTLSCSPISGHRSVSWYQQTPGQGLQFLFEYFSETQRNKGNFPGRFSGRQFSNSRSEMNVSTLELGDSALYLCASSLMGRGKNLGYGYTFGSGTRLTVV.

This rearrangement joins TRBV5-1 to TRBJ2-1; 7 bases match TRBD2. J lost 0 bases, V lost 4 bases, and 4 bases had no gene match. The CDR3 consists of 15 residues. Germline CDR1 reads SGHRS; CDR2 reads YFSETQ. CDR3 sequence reads: CASSAGLFSYNEQFF. CDR3 nucleotides: TGCGCCAGCAGCGCGGGACTATTCTCCTACAATGAGCAGTTCTTC.

The chain couples TRBV5-6 to TRBJ2-1, with TRBD2 matching over 11 bases. Trimming cost V 3 bases and J 10 bases; bases outside gene matches: 9. Per the germline V gene, CDR1 is SGHDT and CDR2 is YYEEEE. This CDR3 contains 15 residues. This CDR3 reads CASSYSSGRSWEQFF. DNA for the CDR3: TGTGCCAGCAGCTACTCTAGCGGGAGGTCCTGGGAGCAGTTCTTC.

This clone was counted a single time. The chain employs TRBV4-3 and TRBJ2-5, with a possible D match to TRBD2 (6 bases). This CDR3 is 13 amino acids long. CDR1 LGHNA and CDR2 YSLEER come from the germline V gene. The germline V and J ends were trimmed by 2 bases and 5 bases, with 9 bases remaining between them. For the CDR3, the DNA is TGCGCCAGCAGCCAATGGAGGGAGGAGACCCAGTACTTC. It yields the protein CASSQWREETQYF.

This clone was seen only a few times. The CDR3 protein is CASSFGQSSGYTF. The CDR3 nucleotides are TGTGCCAGCAGCTTCGGACAGTCGTCTGGCTACACCTTC. The chain uses TRBV11-2 and TRBJ1-2; the D gene is possibly TRBD1 (6 bases). The germline V and J ends were trimmed by 3 bases and 7 bases, with 12 bases remaining between them. The germline V gene encodes CDR1 SGHAT and CDR2 FQNNGV. The CDR3 sequence is 13 residues long.